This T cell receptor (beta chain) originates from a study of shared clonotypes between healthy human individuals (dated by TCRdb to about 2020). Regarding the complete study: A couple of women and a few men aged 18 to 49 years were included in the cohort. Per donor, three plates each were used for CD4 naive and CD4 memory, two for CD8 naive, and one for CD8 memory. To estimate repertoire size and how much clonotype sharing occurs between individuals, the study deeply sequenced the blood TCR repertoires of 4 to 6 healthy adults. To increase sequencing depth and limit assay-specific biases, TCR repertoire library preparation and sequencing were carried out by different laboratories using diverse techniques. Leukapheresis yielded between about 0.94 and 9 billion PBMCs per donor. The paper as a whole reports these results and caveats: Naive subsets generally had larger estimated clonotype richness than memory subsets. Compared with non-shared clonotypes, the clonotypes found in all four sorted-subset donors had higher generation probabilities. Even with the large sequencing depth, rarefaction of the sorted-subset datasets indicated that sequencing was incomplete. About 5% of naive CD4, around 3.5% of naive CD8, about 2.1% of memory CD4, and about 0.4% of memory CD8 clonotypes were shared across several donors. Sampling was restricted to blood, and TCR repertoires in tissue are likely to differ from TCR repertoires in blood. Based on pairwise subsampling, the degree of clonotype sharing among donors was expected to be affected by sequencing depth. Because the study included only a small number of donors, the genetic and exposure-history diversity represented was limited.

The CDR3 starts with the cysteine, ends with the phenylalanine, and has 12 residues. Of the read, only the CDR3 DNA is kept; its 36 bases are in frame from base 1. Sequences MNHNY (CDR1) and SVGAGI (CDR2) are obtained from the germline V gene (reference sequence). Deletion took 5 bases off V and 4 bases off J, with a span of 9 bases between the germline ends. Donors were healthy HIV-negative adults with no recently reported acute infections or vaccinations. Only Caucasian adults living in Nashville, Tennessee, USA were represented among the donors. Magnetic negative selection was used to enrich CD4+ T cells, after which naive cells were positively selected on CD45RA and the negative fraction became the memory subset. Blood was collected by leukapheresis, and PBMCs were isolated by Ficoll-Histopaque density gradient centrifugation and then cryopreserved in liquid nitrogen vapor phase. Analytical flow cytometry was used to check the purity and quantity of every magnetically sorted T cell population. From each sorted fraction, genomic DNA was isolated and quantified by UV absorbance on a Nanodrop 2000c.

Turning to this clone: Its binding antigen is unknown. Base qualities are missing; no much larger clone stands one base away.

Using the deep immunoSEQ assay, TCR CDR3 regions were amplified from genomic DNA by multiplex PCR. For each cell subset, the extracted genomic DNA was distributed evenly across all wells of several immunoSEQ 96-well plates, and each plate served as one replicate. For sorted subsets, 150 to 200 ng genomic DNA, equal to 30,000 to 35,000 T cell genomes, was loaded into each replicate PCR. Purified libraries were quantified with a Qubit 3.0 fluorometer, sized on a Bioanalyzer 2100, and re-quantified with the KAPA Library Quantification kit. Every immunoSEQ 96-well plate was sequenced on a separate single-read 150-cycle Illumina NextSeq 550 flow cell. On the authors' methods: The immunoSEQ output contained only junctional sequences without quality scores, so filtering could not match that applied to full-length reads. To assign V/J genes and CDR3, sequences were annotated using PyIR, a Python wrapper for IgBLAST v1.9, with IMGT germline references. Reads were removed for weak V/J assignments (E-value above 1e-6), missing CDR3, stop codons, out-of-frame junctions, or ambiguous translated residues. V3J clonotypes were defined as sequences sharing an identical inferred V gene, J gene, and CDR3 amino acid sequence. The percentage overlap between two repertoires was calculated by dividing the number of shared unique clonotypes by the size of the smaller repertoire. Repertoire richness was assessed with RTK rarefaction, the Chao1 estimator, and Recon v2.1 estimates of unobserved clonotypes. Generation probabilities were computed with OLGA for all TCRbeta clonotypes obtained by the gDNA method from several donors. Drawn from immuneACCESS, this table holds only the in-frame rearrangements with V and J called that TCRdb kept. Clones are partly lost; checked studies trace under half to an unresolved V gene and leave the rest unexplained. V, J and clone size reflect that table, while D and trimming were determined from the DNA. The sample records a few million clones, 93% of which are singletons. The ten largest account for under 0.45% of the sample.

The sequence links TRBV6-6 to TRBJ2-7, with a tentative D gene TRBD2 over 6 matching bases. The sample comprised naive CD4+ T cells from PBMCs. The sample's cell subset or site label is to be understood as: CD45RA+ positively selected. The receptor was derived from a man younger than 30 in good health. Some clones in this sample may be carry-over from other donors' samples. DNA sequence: TGTGCCAGCAGTCCGGGGGATTACGAGCAGTACTTC. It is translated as CASSPGDYEQYF.